The source of this T cell receptor beta chain is a study of T cell responses to AZD1222 COVID-19 vaccine. Whole-study results and caveats: Unmutated variant regions reportedly attract nearly half of all spike-specific TCRs. The donor group comprised mostly white British people and more females; the analysis possibly underestimated clonal diversity.

Assay: immunoSEQ multiplex PCR; the TCRdb copy retains only in-frame clones and omits some. The profile shows 95,000 to 110,000 clones, about 90% of them singletons. Remarks on this clone: The antigen is not known.

Sequencing was performed on peripheral blood, taken on day 0 of AZD1222 vaccination. The sequence came from an adult in good health.

In nucleotides, the CDR3 is TGTGCCAGCAGTCCCGCTAGCGGGAGGCACAATGAGCAGTTCTTC. It specifies CASSPASGRHNEQFF. This chain uses TRBV28 with TRBJ2-1; 11 nucleotides match TRBD2. Germline values: CDR1 MDHEN, CDR2 SYDVKM. The CDR3 is 15 residues long. V was pared by 5 bases and J by 5 bases, with 5 bases of the junction left unmatched.